The source of this T cell receptor beta chain is a study of breast tumors, draining lymph nodes, adjacent tissues. Breast cancer patients provided tissue from their axillary draining lymph nodes. TCRdb fed the multiplex PCR reads into MiXCR, producing one record per CDR3 protein. The sample records about 230,000 distinct CDR3 sequences, 32% being singletons. This clonotype was observed at least ten times. Sequencing was done on a sample of axillary lymph node tissue. This sequence originates from a female donor with breast cancer. Some clones in this sample may be carry-over from other donors' samples.

In DNA form, the CDR3 reads TGTGCCAGCGGGGAGGGGGGATTGAATAGCAATCAGCCCCAGCATTTT. Protein product: CASGEGGLNSNQPQHF. The chain links TRBV7-9 to TRBJ1-5; tentative D call: TRBD1 (6 bases). The CDR3 has 16 residues. Germline assignment: CDR1 SEHNR and CDR2 FQNEAQ (reference sequence). The V and J ends lost 8 bases and 0 bases respectively, with 17 bases between them.